This T cell receptor beta chain was identified during a study of CD8+CD57+ T cells in acquired aplastic anemia. In its sample, this clonotype was seen many times. All patients picked for sequencing had shown, by flow cytometry, an expansion of CD8+CD57+ cells. TCR beta VDJ and CDR3 profiling used genomic DNA as template. TCRdb reanalysed the reads using MiXCR and keeps one entry per CDR3 protein. The sample shows approximately 220,000 distinct CDR3 sequences, approximately 50% of them seen only once. The length of the CDR3 is 16 residues. Germline V gene lookup returns CDR1 SGHDN and CDR2 FVKESK. V gave up 1 base and J gave up 10 bases, with 17 bases separating them.

Sequenced sample: sorted CD4+, CD8+, or CD8+CD57+ T cells (not recorded which) from PBMCs. The chain combines TRBV14 with TRBJ1-6; D is perhaps TRBD1 (5 bases). This clonotype was obtained from a human donor with aplastic anemia. The CDR3 DNA sequence: TGTGCCAGCAGCCAAGTCGGGGCAGGTATCACGTCACCCCTCCACTTT. This translates into CASSQVGAGITSPLHF.